One sample yielded the 3 T cell receptor beta chains listed below, sequenced in a study of T cell changes during pregnancy in multiple sclerosis. Sequenced by immunoSEQ multiplex PCR; TCRdb stores in-frame clones only, minus some. The sample carries more than 95,000 clones, roughly 92% recorded once. The sequencing used peripheral blood, collected after pregnancy. The source is a female donor with multiple sclerosis, enrolled in a pregnancy study.

The chain links TRBV5-4 to TRBJ2-5, with 7 bases aligning to TRBD1. V shed 3 bases, J shed 4 bases, and the junction held 6 bases outside the gene matches. The CDR3 is 14 residues long. CDR1 SGHNT and CDR2 YYREEE come from the germline V gene (reference sequence). Here the CDR3 DNA reads TGTGCCAGCAGCTCATCCGACAGGGTAGAGACCCAGTACTTC. Its protein product is CASSSSDRVETQYF.

The rearrangement uses TRBV5-4 and TRBJ2-3, with 13 bases aligning to TRBD2. The CDR3 is made up of 16 amino acids. V lost 5 bases, J lost 4 bases, and 7 bases stayed unmatched. Per germline, CDR1 SGHNT and CDR2 YYREEE (reference sequence). For the CDR3, the DNA is TGTGCCAGCAGGTTTCGGACTAGCGGGAGTGCAGATACGCAGTATTTT. Translation: CASRFRTSGSADTQYF.

The V and J genes are TRBV7-9 and TRBJ2-5, with D perhaps TRBD2 (6 bases). CDR3 length: 14 residues. From germline, CDR1 is SEHNR and CDR2 FQNEAQ (reference sequence). The V end lost 0 bases, the J end lost 6 bases, and 11 bases lay between the germline ends. The CDR3 spells CASSLAQGGKTQYF. The CDR3 DNA sequence: TGTGCCAGCAGCTTAGCCCAGGGAGGCAAGACCCAGTACTTC.